These T cell receptor beta chains were read from a single sample in a study of human T cells and chemical hapten exposure. TCRdb itself ran the RACE reads through MiXCR, one entry per CDR3 protein. The sample has 300,000 to 450,000 distinct CDR3 sequences, 4.8% seen once. The specimen was whole blood, collected in connection with sensitization to the hapten diphenylcyclopropenone (DPC). These receptors came from a woman in her forties or fifties with alopecia areata. Some clones in this sample may be carry-over from other donors' samples. CDR3s include the opening cysteine and the closing phenylalanine or tryptophan. The order of the fields is clone size, V gene, J gene, D gene, CDR3 DNA, CDR3 protein. The D gene is left open where the match is weak. A clone size is listed for some rows: how often the clone was seen (once, few, many), or a class if it is expanded.

.,TRBV24-1,TRBJ2-3,TRBD1,TGTGCCACCAGTGACTGGGACAGGGGCGAGGCAGATACGCAGTATTTT,CATSDWDRGEADTQYF
many,TRBV11-2,TRBJ2-3,TRBD2,TGTGCCAGCAGGGTAGCGGGGGGTTTGGATACGCAGTATTTT,CASRVAGGLDTQYF
.,TRBV6-2/TRBV6-3,TRBJ2-2,.,TGTGCCACCACCTTGACCGGGGAGCTGTTTTTT,CATTLTGELFF
.,TRBV5-1,TRBJ2-7,.,TGCGCCAGCACTAGCCAGGGGCACTACGAGCAGTACTTC,CASTSQGHYEQYF
.,TRBV3-1,TRBJ2-7,.,TGTGCCAGCAGCCAAGGGACAGCACCCTACGAGCAGTACTTC,CASSQGTAPYEQYF
many,TRBV2,TRBJ2-7,.,TGTGCCAGCAAAACCTGGGGGTACGAGCAGTACTTC,CASKTWGYEQYF
.,TRBV7-9,TRBJ2-7,.,TGTGCCAGCAGCTCCTTCTCGGAGGAGCAGTACTTC,CASSSFSEEQYF
many,TRBV30,TRBJ2-1,TRBD2,TGTGCCTGGAGCGATTATGGACTAGCGGGAGATAATGAGCAGTTCTTC,CAWSDYGLAGDNEQFF
many,TRBV7-6,TRBJ2-2,TRBD2,TGTGCCAGCAGCCGGAATCTAGCGGGGGGCCACAACACCGGGGAGCTGTTTTTT,CASSRNLAGGHNTGELFF
.,TRBV28,TRBJ1-5,.,TGTGCCAGCAGTTATGGGGGGCCCCAGCATTTT,CASSYGGPQHF
many,TRBV6-5,TRBJ1-1,.,TGTGCCAGCAGTTACCGGGTCACACCAAACACTGAAGCTTTCTTT,CASSYRVTPNTEAFF
few,TRBV29-1,TRBJ2-1,.,TGCAGCGTTGCTACAGCGTCGATTTACAATGAGCAGTTCTTC,CSVATASIYNEQFF
many,TRBV20-1,TRBJ2-2,TRBD2,TGCAGTGCTAGTAGCGGGGGTGGCACCGGGGAGCTGTTTTTT,CSASSGGGTGELFF
many,TRBV12-3/TRBV12-4,TRBJ2-1,.,TGTGCCAGCAGTAGGCAGTGGAATGAGCAGTTCTTC,CASSRQWNEQFF
few,TRBV6-1,TRBJ2-3,TRBD2,TGTGCCAGCAAACTAGCGGGAGAAGATACGCAGTATTTT,CASKLAGEDTQYF
.,TRBV7-2,TRBJ2-6,.,TGTGCCAGCAGCTATAAGGCCGAGCGGGCCAACGTCCTGACTTTC,CASSYKAERANVLTF
few,TRBV12-3/TRBV12-4,TRBJ1-2,.,TGTGCCAGCAGCCGCGGGACCCTTAACTATGGCTACACCTTC,CASSRGTLNYGYTF
.,TRBV3-1,TRBJ2-1,.,TGTGCCAGCAGCCAAGAGAGAGGGGCGGGGATTTACAATGAGCAGTTCTTC,CASSQERGAGIYNEQFF
few,TRBV10-3,TRBJ2-1,TRBD2,TGTGCCATCAGTGAACGACTAGCGGGAGGCCCCGATGAGCAGTTCTTC,CAISERLAGGPDEQFF
.,TRBV12-3/TRBV12-4,TRBJ2-7,.,TGTGCCAGCAGTTTCCGAGGTAACTACGAGCAGTACTTC,CASSFRGNYEQYF
few,TRBV5-1,TRBJ1-6,.,TGCGCCAGCAGCGCTTCGGCTTTGGGCGAAAGATCACCCCTCCACTTT,CASSASALGERSPLHF
few,TRBV3-1,TRBJ2-5,.,TGTGCCAGCAGCCAAAGCGGCCAAGAGACCCAGTACTTC,CASSQSGQETQYF
few,TRBV5-6,TRBJ1-1,.,TGTGCCAGCAGCTTGGACAGTTTAGGGACTGAAGCTTTCTTT,CASSLDSLGTEAFF
many,TRBV6-1,TRBJ2-2,.,TGTGCCAGCGTTAAGGGGAACACCGGGGAGCTGTTTTTT,CASVKGNTGELFF
.,TRBV5-8,TRBJ1-6,.,TGTGCCAGCAGCTGGAGGGATTCACCCCTCCACTTT,CASSWRDSPLHF
few,TRBV5-1,TRBJ2-2,TRBD2,TGCGCCAGCAGCCCGCGGACTAGCGGAGGTAACACCGGGGAGCTGTTTTTT,CASSPRTSGGNTGELFF
many,TRBV29-1,TRBJ1-2,TRBD1,TGCAGCGTTGCGGGACAGAGTGGCTACACCTTC,CSVAGQSGYTF
.,TRBV7-2,TRBJ2-3,.,TGTGCCAGCAGCTTACTAGATACAGATACGCAGTATTTT,CASSLLDTDTQYF
many,TRBV30,TRBJ2-7,.,TGTGCCTGGAGTTTTTATGGAGGGGAGCAGTACTTC,CAWSFYGGEQYF
many,TRBV29-1,TRBJ1-1,.,TGCAGCGTTGAACCCAGGGTGAACACTGAAGCTTTCTTT,CSVEPRVNTEAFF
many,TRBV20-1,TRBJ2-4,TRBD2,TGCAGTGCCCAGCCTTCGGGAACAAGCGGGGGATACAACATTCAGTACTTC,CSAQPSGTSGGYNIQYF
.,TRBV4-3,TRBJ2-1,TRBD2,TGCGCCAGCAGCCAAGTTAGCGGGAGGGCCGACAATGAGCAGTTCTTC,CASSQVSGRADNEQFF
few,TRBV6-1,TRBJ1-1,.,TGTGCCACCCGGAGGGGGGGAGCTTTCTTT,CATRRGGAFF
many,TRBV27,TRBJ1-1,.,TGTGCCAGCAGTTTACATTCCTCGGACAGAAACACTGAAGCTTTCTTT,CASSLHSSDRNTEAFF
many,TRBV2,TRBJ2-1,TRBD1,TGTGCCAGCAGTGAAGGATGGACAGGAGATGAGCAGTTCTTC,CASSEGWTGDEQFF
few,TRBV5-1,TRBJ2-1,TRBD2,TGCGCCAGCAGCTCCAACAAACCGGGACTAGGCGTGTATGAGCAGTTCTTC,CASSSNKPGLGVYEQFF
many,TRBV12-3/TRBV12-4,TRBJ2-3,.,TGTGCCAGCAGTTTAAGCCGTGTGGATACGCAGTATTTT,CASSLSRVDTQYF
few,TRBV11-2,TRBJ1-1,.,TGTGCCAGCAGCCGGGGGTCTAGTATGACTGAAGCTTTCTTT,CASSRGSSMTEAFF
few,TRBV6-2/TRBV6-3,TRBJ1-5,TRBD1,TGTGCCAGCAGTCGTCGACAGGGATCCCAGCCCCAGCATTTT,CASSRRQGSQPQHF
.,TRBV14,TRBJ2-7,.,TGTGCCAGCAGCCCGACCGGGCCGACAGGCGAGCAGTACTTC,CASSPTGPTGEQYF
many,TRBV9,TRBJ2-7,TRBD2,TGTGCCAGCAGCCCTAGCGGGGCCCGCCCCCCCGGCGAGCAGTACTTC,CASSPSGARPPGEQYF
many,TRBV12-3/TRBV12-4,TRBJ2-2,TRBD1,TGTGCCAGCAGTTCCTGGACAGGGGCGGGTGGCACCGGGGAGCTGTTTTTT,CASSSWTGAGGTGELFF
few,TRBV20-1,TRBJ2-5,.,TGCAGTGCTCCCCGGGACTTCAGGGCCCAGTACTTC,CSAPRDFRAQYF
few,TRBV13,TRBJ2-1,TRBD1,TGTGCCAGCAGCTTACGGACAGGCCGCTACAATGAGCAGTTCTTC,CASSLRTGRYNEQFF
many,TRBV29-1,TRBJ2-5,TRBD1,TGCAGCGTTAGGACAGGGACGGAGACCCAGTACTTC,CSVRTGTETQYF
few,TRBV20-1,TRBJ2-7,TRBD2,TGCAGTGCTGGCGGACTAGTTCTCGAGCAGTACTTC,CSAGGLVLEQYF
few,TRBV20-1,TRBJ1-1,.,TGCAGTGCTAGTCAGACAGAAGGGACTGAAGCTTTCTTT,CSASQTEGTEAFF
many,TRBV29-1,TRBJ1-1,.,TGCAGCGTACCAAGAGAGGGCTACACTGAAGCTTTCTTT,CSVPREGYTEAFF
many,TRBV5-6,TRBJ1-1,.,TGTGCCAGCAGCCCCCTCCTAACCAGGGACACTGAAGCTTTCTTT,CASSPLLTRDTEAFF